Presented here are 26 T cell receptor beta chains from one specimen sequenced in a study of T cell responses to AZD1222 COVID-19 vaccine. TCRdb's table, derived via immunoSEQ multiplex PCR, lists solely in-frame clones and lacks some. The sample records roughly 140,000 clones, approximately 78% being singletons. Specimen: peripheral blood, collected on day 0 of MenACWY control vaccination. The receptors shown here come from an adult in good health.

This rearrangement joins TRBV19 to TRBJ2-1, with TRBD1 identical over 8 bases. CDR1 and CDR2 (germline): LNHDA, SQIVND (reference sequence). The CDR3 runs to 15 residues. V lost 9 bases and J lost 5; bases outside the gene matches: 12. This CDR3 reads CASTLGQVGNNEQFF. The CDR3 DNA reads TGTGCCAGCACCCTGGGACAGGTAGGGAACAATGAGCAGTTCTTC.

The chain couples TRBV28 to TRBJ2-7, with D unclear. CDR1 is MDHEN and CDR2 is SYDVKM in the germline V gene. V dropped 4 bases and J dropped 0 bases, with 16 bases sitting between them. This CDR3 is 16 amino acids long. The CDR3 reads CASSSGHGLSSYEQYV. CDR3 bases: TGTGCCAGCAGTTCCGGCCACGGTTTGAGCTCCTACGAGCAGTACGTC.

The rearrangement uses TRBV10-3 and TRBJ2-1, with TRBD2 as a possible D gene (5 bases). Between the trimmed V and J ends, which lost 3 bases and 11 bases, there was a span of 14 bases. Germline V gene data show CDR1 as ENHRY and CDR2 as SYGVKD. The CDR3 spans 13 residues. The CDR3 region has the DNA TGTGCCATCAGTGACCCCGGGAAGGTCCAGCAGTTCTTC. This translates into CAISDPGKVQQFF.

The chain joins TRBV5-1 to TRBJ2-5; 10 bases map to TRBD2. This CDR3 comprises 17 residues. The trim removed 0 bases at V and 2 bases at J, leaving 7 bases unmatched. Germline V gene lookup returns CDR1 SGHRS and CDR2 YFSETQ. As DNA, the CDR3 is TGCGCCAGCAGCTTGGGGGTTCTAGCGGGGGTTCAAGAGACCCAGTACTTC. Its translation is CASSLGVLAGVQETQYF. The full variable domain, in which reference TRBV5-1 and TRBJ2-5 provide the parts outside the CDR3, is KAGVTQTPRYLIKTRGQQVTLSCSPISGHRSVSWYQQTPGQGLQFLFEYFSETQRNKGNFPGRFSGRQFSNSRSEMNVSTLELGDSALYLCASSLGVLAGVQETQYFGPGTRLLVL.

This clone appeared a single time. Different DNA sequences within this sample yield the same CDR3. The CDR3 DNA is TGTGCCAGCAGCCTAAGGGACAGGGGCTCCTACAATGAGCAGTTCTTC. Residues: CASSLRDRGSYNEQFF. This chain links TRBV7-3 with TRBJ2-1; 10 nucleotides align to TRBD1. The germline V gene has CDR1 SGHTA and CDR2 FQGTGA. After removal of 5 bases from V and 0 bases from J, the junction contained 4 bases not matched to a gene. The CDR3 consists of 16 residues.

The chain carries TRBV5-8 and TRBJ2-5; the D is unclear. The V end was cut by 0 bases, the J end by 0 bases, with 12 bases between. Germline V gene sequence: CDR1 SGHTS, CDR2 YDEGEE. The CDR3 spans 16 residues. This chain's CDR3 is CASSLDGGRYQETQYF. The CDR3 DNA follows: TGTGCCAGCAGCTTGGATGGCGGACGCTACCAAGAGACCCAGTACTTC.

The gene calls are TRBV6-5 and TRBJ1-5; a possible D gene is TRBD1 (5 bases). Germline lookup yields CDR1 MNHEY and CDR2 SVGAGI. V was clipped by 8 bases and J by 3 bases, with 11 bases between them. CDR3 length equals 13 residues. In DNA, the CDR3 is TGTGCCAGCTCATCGGGGGTCAATCAGCCCCAGCATTTT. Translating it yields CASSSGVNQPQHF.

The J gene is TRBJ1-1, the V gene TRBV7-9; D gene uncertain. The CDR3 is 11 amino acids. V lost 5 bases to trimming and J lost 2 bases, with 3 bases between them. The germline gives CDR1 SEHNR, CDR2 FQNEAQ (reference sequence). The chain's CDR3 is CASSRNTEAFF. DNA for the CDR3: TGTGCCAGCAGCCGAAACACTGAAGCTTTCTTT. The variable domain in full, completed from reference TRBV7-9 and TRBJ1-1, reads DTGVSQNPRHKITKRGQNVTFRCDPISEHNRLYWYRQTLGQGPEFLTYFQNEAQLEKSRLLSDRFSAERPKGSFSTLEIQRTEQGDSAMYLCASSRNTEAFFGQGTRLTVV.

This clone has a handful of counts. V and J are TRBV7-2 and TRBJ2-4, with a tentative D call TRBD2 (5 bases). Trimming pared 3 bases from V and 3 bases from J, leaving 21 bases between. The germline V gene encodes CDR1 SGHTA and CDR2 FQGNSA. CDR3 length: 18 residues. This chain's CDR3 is CASSLGEGSGINKNIQYF. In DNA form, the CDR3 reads TGTGCCAGCAGCTTGGGAGAGGGCAGTGGGATCAACAAAAACATTCAGTACTTC.

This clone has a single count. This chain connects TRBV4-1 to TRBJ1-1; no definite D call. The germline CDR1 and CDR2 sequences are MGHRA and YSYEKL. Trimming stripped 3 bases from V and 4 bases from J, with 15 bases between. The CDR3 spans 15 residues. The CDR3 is CASSHRLGTSTEAFF. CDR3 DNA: TGCGCCAGCAGCCACCGTTTGGGAACGTCCACTGAAGCTTTCTTT.

CDR3 sequence: CASSPDRGRYNEQFF. The CDR3, as DNA: TGTGCCAGCAGCCCTGACAGGGGGCGGTACAATGAGCAGTTCTTC. This chain uses TRBV5-6 with TRBJ2-1; 10 nucleotides match TRBD1. V shed 4 bases, J shed 4 bases, and the junction held 5 bases outside the gene matches. CDR3 length: 15 amino acids. The germline V gene has CDR1 SGHDT and CDR2 YYEEEE.

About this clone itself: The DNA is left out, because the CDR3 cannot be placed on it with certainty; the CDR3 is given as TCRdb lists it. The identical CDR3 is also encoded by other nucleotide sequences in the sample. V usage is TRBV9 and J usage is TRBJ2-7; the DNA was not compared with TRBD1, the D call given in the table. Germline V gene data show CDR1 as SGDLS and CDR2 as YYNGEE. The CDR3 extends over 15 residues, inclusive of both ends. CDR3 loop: CASSVGTGASYEQYF.

CDR3 sequence: CSVEQGRGTEAFF. The DNA of the CDR3 is TGCAGCGTCGAACAGGGGAGGGGCACTGAAGCTTTCTTT. The rearrangement links TRBV29-1 to TRBJ1-1; TRBD1 agrees at 7 bases. The germline V gene encodes CDR1 SQVTM and CDR2 ANQGSEA. With 6 bases clipped from V and 4 bases from J, the junction kept 8 bases outside the gene matches. The CDR3 has 13 residues.

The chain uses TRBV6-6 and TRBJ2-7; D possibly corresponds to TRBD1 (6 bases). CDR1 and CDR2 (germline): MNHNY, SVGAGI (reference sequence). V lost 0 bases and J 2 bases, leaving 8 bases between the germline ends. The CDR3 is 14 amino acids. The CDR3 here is CASSYSGAPYEQYV. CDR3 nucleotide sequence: TGTGCCAGCAGTTACTCGGGGGCCCCCTACGAGCAGTACGTC.

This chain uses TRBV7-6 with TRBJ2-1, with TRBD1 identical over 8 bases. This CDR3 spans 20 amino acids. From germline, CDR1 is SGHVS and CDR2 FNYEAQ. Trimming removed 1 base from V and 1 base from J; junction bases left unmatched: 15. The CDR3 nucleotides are TGTGCCAGCAGCTTAGGCTCCGGGACAGGCTCATATAATTCCTACAATGAGCAGTTCTTC. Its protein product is CASSLGSGTGSYNSYNEQFF.

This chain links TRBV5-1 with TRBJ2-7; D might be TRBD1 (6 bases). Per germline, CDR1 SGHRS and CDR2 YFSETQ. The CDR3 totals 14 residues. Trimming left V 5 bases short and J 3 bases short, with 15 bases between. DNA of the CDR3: TGCGCCAGCAGTCGGGACACCCGGGGCTACGAGCAGTACTTC. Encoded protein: CASSRDTRGYEQYF.

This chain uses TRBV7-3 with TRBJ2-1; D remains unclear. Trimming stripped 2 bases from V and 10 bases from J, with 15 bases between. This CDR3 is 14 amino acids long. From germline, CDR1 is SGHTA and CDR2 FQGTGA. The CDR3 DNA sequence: TGTGCCAGCAGCTTACAATTGTATGGCAGCGAGCAGTTCTTC. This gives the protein CASSLQLYGSEQFF.

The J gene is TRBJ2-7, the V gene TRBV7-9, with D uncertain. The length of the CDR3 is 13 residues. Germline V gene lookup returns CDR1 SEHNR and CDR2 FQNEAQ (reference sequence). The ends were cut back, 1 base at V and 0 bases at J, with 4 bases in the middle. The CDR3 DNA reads TGTGCCAGCAGCTTAGGACACTCCTACGAGCAGTACTTC. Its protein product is CASSLGHSYEQYF. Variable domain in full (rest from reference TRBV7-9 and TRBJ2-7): DTGVSQNPRHKITKRGQNVTFRCDPISEHNRLYWYRQTLGQGPEFLTYFQNEAQLEKSRLLSDRFSAERPKGSFSTLEIQRTEQGDSAMYLCASSLGHSYEQYFGPGTRLTVT.

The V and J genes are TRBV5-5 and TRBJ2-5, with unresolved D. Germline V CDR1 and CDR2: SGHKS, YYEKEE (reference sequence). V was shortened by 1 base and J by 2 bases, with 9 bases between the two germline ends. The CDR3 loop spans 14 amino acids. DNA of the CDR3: TGTGCCAGCAGCTTGATGGGGAAACAAGAGACCCAGTACTTC. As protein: CASSLMGKQETQYF.

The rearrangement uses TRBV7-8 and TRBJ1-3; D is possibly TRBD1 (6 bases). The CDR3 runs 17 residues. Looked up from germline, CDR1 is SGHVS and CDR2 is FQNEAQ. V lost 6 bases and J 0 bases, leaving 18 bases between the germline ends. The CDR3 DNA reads TGTGCCAGCAGGCCAGGGGCAGGCTTCAACTCTGGAAACACCATATATTTT. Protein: CASRPGAGFNSGNTIYF.

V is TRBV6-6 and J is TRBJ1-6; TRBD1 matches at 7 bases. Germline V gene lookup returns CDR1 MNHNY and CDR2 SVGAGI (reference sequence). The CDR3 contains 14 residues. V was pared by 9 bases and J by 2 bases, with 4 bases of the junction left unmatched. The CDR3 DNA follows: TGTGCCAGTTCAGGGGGAGCCTATAATTCACCCCTCCACTTT. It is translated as CASSGGAYNSPLHF.

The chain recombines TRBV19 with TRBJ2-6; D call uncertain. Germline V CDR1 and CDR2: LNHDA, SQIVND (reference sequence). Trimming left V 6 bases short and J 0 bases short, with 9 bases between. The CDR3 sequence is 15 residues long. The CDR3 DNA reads TGTGCCAGTAGGGAAGGACCCTCTGGGGCCAACGTCCTGACTTTC. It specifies CASREGPSGANVLTF.

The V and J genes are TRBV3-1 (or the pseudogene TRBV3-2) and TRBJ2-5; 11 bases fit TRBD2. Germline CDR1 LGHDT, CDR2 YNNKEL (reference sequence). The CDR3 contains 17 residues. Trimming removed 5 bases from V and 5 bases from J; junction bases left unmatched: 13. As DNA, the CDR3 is TGTGCCAGCAGCGAATTCTTTAGCGGGGGGGCCCAGGAGACCCAGTACTTC. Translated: CASSEFFSGGAQETQYF.

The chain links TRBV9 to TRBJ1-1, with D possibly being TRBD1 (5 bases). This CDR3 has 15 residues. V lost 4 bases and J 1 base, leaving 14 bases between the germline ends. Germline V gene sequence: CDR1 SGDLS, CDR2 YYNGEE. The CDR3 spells CASSPRGVGNTEAFF. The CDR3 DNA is TGTGCCAGCAGCCCACGGGGGGTAGGGAACACTGAAGCTTTCTTT.

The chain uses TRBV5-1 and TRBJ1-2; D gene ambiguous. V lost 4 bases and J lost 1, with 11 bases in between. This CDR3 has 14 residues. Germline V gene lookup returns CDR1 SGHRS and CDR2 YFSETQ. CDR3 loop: CASSVAAVNYGYTF. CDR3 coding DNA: TGCGCCAGCAGCGTTGCAGCCGTTAACTATGGCTACACCTTC.

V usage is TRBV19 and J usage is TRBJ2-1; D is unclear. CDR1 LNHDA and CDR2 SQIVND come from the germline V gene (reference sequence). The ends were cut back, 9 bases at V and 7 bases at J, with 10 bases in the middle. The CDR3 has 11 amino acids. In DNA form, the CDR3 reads TGTGCCAGCAGACACCAGAATGAGCAGTTCTTC. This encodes CASRHQNEQFF.